This T cell receptor beta chain stems from a study of T-cell reconstitution after alpha-beta-depleted transplantation in children. Unique molecular identifiers were used to barcode this TCRbeta library. TCRdb redid the calling of the PCR reads with MiXCR, one entry per CDR3 protein. The table has around 680,000 distinct CDR3 sequences, approximately 15% seen once; the top ten hold approximately 1.1%. The germline V and J ends were trimmed by 1 base and 8 bases, with 15 bases remaining between them. The CDR3 sequence is 16 residues long. Germline-derived CDR1 and CDR2 are LGHNA and YNFKEQ. The rearrangement joins TRBV4-2 to TRBJ1-6, with D unclear. The TCR comes from a human donor who donated a stem cell graft to a child with acute myeloid leukemia. Sequences were derived from PBMCs from the stem cell graft donor, sampled from the stem cell graft. The CDR3 DNA sequence: TGTGCCAGCAGCCAAGGTGGTTGGGAGGGAGATTCACCCCTCCACTTT. Amino acids: CASSQGGWEGDSPLHF.